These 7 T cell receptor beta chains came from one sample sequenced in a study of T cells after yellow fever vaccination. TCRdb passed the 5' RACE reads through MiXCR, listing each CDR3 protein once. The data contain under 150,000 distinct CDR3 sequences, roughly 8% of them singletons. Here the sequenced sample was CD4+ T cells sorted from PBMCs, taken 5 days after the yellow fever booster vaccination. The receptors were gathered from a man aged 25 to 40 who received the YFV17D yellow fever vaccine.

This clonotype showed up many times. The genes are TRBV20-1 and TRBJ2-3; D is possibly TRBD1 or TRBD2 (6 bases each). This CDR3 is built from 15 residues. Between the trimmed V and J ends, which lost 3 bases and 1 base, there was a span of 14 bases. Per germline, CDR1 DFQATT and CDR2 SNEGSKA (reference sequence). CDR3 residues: CSAREGERGTDTQYF. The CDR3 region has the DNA TGCAGTGCTAGGGAGGGGGAAAGGGGCACAGATACGCAGTATTTT.

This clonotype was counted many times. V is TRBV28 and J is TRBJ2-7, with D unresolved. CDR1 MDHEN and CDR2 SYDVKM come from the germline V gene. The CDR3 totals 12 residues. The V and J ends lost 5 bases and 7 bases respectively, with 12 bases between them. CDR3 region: CASSEFLREQYF. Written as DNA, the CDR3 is TGTGCCAGCAGTGAGTTCCTCCGGGAGCAGTACTTC.

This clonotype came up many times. In DNA form, the CDR3 reads TGCAGTGCTAGAGGTCTAGCGGGACCCGAGCAGTACTTC. It encodes CSARGLAGPEQYF. The gene calls are TRBV20-1 and TRBJ2-7; 9 bases map to TRBD2. Germline-derived CDR1 and CDR2 are DFQATT and SNEGSKA (reference sequence). The CDR3 spans 13 residues. The V and J ends lost 1 base and 6 bases, in that order; junction bases with no gene match: 4.

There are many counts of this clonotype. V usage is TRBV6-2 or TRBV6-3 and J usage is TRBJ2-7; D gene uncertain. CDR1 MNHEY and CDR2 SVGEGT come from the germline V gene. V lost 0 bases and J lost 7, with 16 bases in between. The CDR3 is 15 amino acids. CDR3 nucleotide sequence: TGTGCCAGCAGTTACTCGAAAAGAATAGCTAAAGAGCAGTACTTC. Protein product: CASSYSKRIAKEQYF.

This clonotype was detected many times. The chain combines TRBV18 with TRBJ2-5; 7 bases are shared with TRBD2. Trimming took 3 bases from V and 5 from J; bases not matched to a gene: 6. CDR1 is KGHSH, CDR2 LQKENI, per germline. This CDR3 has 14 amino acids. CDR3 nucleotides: TGTGCCAGCTCACCGCCGACTAGCCGTGAGACCCAGTACTTC. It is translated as CASSPPTSRETQYF.

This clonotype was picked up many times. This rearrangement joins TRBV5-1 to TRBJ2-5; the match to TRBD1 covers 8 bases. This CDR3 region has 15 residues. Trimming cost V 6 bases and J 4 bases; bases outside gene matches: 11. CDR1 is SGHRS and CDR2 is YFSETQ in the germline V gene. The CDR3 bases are TGCGCCAGCACTTCTTTCCGACAGGGGTCAGAGACCCAGTACTTC. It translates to CASTSFRQGSETQYF.

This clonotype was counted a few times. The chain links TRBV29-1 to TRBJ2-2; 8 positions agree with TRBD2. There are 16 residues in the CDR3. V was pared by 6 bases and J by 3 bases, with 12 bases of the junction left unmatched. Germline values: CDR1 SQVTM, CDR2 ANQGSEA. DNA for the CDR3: TGCAGCGTGACGGGGGGGCGGGGGTGGGACACCGGGGAGCTGTTTTTT. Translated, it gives CSVTGGRGWDTGELFF.